The clone carrying this TCR beta chain was seen many times. Its antigen is as yet unknown. Different DNA sequences within this sample yield the same CDR3. After removal of 3 bases from V and 7 bases from J, the junction contained 7 bases not matched to a gene. The CDR3 is made up of 15 amino acids. Germline V lookup: CDR1 WSHSY, CDR2 SAAADI. A deep-level run was used for the assay. This table comes from immunoSEQ multiplex PCR, and its TCRdb copy is limited to in-frame clones, with some not included. The sample lists about 980,000 clones; approximately 80% were seen once. This sample was taken from a study of shared clonotypes between healthy human individuals. Study observations and caveats: Sampling was confined to blood; repertoires within tissues likely differ.

The source is a man between 18 and 35 years old in good health. J is TRBJ2-7 and V is TRBV10-2; 12 bases agree with TRBD2. Material: memory CD4+ T cells sorted from blood. Subset defined: CD45RA-negative fraction. The CDR3 nucleotides read TGCGCCAGCAGTGATCTAGCGGGGGGGCCTGGGGAGCAGTACTTC. It specifies CASSDLAGGPGEQYF.